Presented here are 7 T cell receptor beta chains from one specimen sequenced in a study of T cell responses to AZD1222 COVID-19 vaccine. Clones were read by immunoSEQ multiplex PCR, and TCRdb kept only the in-frame ones, dropping some. The sample yields approximately 170,000 clones, 94% seen once. The sequenced sample was peripheral blood, obtained 28 days after the second AZD1222 dose. The source of these receptors is an adult who received the AZD1222 COVID-19 vaccine.

The genes are TRBV6-6 and TRBJ2-1; TRBD2 is a possible D gene (6 bases). There are 16 residues in the CDR3. From germline, CDR1 is MNHNY and CDR2 SVGAGI (reference sequence). V was trimmed by 3 bases and J by 0 bases, leaving 12 bases between them. The CDR3 coding sequence is TGTGCCAGCAGTTATACTAGCAGAAGCTCCTACAATGAGCAGTTCTTC. Amino acids: CASSYTSRSSYNEQFF.

The CDR3 nucleotides read TGTGCCAGCAGCGGAAAACAGGGGCCTAATGAAAAACTGTTTTTT. It translates to CASSGKQGPNEKLFF. The chain links TRBV9 to TRBJ1-4; 7 nucleotides align to TRBD1. Germline V CDR1 and CDR2: SGDLS, YYNGEE. The V gene end was trimmed by 3 bases and the J gene end by 3 bases; junction bases not matched to a gene: 5. The CDR3 extends over 15 amino acids.

The V gene is TRBV6-1, the J gene TRBJ2-7, with D perhaps TRBD2 (5 bases). V was cut by 6 bases and J by 4 bases, with 16 bases left in between. Per the germline V gene, CDR1 is MNHNS and CDR2 is SASEGT. The CDR3 is 14 residues long. CDR3 nucleotide sequence: TGTGCCAGCAGGTTAAGTTTACCGGGATACGAGCAGTACTTC. Its protein is CASRLSLPGYEQYF.

V usage is TRBV5-1 and J usage is TRBJ2-7, with D perhaps TRBD2 (6 bases). Germline V CDR1 and CDR2: SGHRS, YFSETQ. V was trimmed by 0 bases and J by 3 bases, leaving 19 bases between them. This CDR3 contains 17 residues. The CDR3 DNA reads as TGCGCCAGCAGCTTGGTGAGCGGCGGAGGGGTTCTCTACGAGCAGTACTTC. Translation: CASSLVSGGGVLYEQYF.

The V call is TRBV19, the J call TRBJ1-4; a possible D gene is TRBD1 (6 bases). Germline assignment: CDR1 LNHDA and CDR2 SQIVND (reference sequence). The V gene lost 5 bases and the J gene lost 10 bases, with 20 bases spanning the gap. CDR3 length: 15 amino acids. CDR3 amino acids: CASSERGGRAGKLFF. The CDR3 nucleotides are TGTGCCAGTAGTGAGAGGGGGGGCCGCGCGGGAAAACTGTTTTTT.

The V call is TRBV27, the J call TRBJ2-1, with 7 bases identical to TRBD2. The ends lost 7 bases at V and 6 bases at J; junction bases unmatched: 9. Germline V lookup: CDR1 MNHEY, CDR2 SMNVEV (reference sequence). This CDR3 has 14 amino acids. This chain's CDR3 is CASNPAGRSNEQFF. The CDR3 nucleotides read TGTGCCAGCAACCCAGCGGGGCGTAGCAATGAGCAGTTCTTC.

The chain combines TRBV7-9 with TRBJ2-3; D ambiguous. Trimming took 3 bases from V and 2 from J, leaving 6 bases between them. Germline V gives CDR1 SEHNR, CDR2 FQNEAQ (reference sequence). The CDR3 is made up of 13 amino acids. Here the CDR3 DNA reads TGTGCCAGCAGCTTTGGGGTCACAGATACGCAGTATTTT. Protein sequence: CASSFGVTDTQYF. The complete variable domain, with remaining parts taken from reference TRBV7-9 and TRBJ2-3, reads DTGVSQNPRHKITKRGQNVTFRCDPISEHNRLYWYRQTLGQGPEFLTYFQNEAQLEKSRLLSDRFSAERPKGSFSTLEIQRTEQGDSAMYLCASSFGVTDTQYFGPGTRLTVL.